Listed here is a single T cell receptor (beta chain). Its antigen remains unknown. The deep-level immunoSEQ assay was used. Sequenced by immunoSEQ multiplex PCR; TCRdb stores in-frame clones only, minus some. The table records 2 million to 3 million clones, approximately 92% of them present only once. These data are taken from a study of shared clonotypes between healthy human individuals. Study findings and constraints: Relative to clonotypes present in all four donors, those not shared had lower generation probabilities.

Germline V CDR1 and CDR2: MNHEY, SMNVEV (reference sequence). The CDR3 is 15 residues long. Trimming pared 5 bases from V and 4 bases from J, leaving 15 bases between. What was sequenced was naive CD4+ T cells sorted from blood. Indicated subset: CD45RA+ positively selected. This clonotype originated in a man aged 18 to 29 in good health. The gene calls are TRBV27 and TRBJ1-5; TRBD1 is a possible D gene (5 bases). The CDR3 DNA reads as TGTGCCAGCAGTCCCTCCAAGGGGCCTAATCAGCCCCAGCATTTT. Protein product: CASSPSKGPNQPQHF.